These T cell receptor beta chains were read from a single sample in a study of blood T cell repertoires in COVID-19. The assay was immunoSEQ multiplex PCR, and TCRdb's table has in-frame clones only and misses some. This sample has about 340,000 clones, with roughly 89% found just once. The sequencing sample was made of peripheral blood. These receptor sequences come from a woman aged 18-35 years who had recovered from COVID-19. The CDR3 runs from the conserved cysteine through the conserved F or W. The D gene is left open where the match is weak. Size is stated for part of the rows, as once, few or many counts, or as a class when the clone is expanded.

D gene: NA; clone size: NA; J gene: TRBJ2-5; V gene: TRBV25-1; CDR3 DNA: TGTGCCAGCAGTGCGGGGACCCAGTACTTC; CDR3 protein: CASSAGTQYF
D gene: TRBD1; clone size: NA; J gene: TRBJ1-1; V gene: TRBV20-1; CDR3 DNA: TGCAGTGCTAGTACACCCGGGACAGTGAACACTGAAGCTTTCTTT; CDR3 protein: CSASTPGTVNTEAFF
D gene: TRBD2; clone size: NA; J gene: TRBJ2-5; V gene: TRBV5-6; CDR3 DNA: TGTGCCAGCAGCTTGGGGGGACTAGCGGACGGGTACTTC; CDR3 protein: CASSLGGLADGYF
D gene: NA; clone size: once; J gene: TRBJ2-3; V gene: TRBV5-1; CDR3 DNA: TGCGCCAGCAGTCCCGGTCTCACGACTTACACAGATACGCAGTATTTT; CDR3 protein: CASSPGLTTYTDTQYF
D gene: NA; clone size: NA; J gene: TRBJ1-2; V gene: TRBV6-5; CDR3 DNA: TGTGCCAGCAGTTCCTCCAGGGCCCTCTCCTTC; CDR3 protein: CASSSSRALSF
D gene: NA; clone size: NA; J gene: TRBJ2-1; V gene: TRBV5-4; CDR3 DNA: TGTGCCAGCAGCCCCTCGACTCTCCGCTCCTACAATGAGCAGTTCTTC; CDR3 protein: CASSPSTLRSYNEQFF
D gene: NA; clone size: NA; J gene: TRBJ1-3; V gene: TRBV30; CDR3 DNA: TGTGCCTGGACCATTCCCGGGGGGCTAGGCTCTGGAAACACCATATATTTT; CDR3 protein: CAWTIPGGLGSGNTIYF
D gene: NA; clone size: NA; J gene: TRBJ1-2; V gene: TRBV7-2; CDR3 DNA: TGTGCCAGCAGCTTAGGTTACGGCCCTAGGTATGGCTACACCTTC; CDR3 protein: CASSLGYGPRYGYTF
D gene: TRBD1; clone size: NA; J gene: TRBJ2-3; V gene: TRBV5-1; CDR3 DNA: TGCGCCAGCAGCGCCAGACAGGGGCCCTCCCCAGATACGCAGTATTTT; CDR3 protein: CASSARQGPSPDTQYF
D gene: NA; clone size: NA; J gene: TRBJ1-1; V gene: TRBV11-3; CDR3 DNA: TGTGCCAGCAGGGACATCACAAACAGGGAAAAAGGAGCTTTCTTT; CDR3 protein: CASRDITNREKGAFF
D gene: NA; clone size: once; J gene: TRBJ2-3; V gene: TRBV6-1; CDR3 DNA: TGTGCCAGCAGTGAAGCGCTCGGGCCGGGGGTTGATACGCAGTATTTT; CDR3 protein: CASSEALGPGVDTQYF
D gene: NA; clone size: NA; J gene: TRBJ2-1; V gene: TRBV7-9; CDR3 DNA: TGTGCCAGCAGCTTTTCTGAGGGAGGTGAGCAGTTCTTC; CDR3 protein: CASSFSEGGEQFF
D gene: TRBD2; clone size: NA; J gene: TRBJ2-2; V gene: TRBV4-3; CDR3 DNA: TGCGCCAGCAGCCAAACTAGCGGGGCAACCGGGGAGCTGTTTTTT; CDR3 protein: CASSQTSGATGELFF
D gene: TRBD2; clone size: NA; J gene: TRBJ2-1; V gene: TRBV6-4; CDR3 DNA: TGTGCCAGCAGTCGACTAGCGGGAGCGGGGAATGAGCAGTTCTTC; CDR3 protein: CASSRLAGAGNEQFF
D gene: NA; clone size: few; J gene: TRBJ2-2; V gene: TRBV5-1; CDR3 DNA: TGCGCCAGCAGATTGAGGGCGGGAAGAAACACCGGGGAGCTGTTTTTT; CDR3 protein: CASRLRAGRNTGELFF
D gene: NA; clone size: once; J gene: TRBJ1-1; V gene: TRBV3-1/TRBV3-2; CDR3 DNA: TGTGCCAGCAGCCTCAGGGGTGGGGTCACTGAAGCTTTCTTT; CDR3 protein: CASSLRGGVTEAFF
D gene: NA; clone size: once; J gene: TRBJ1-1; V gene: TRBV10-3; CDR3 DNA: TGTGCCATAAGGACGGGTGGAGGGACTGAAGCTTTCTTT; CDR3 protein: CAIRTGGGTEAFF
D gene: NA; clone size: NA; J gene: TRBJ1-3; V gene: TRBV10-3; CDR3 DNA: TGTGCCATCAGTAGCCTAGGGGGGGCAAATGGAAACACCATATATTTT; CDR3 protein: CAISSLGGANGNTIYF
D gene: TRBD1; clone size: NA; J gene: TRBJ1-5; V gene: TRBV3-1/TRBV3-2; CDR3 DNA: TGTGCCAGCAGCCCCACAGGGGGAAGCGAGCAGCCCCAGCATTTT; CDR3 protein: CASSPTGGSEQPQHF
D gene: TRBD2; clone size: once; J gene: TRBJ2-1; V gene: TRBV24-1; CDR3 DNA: TGTGCCACCAGGGGAAGGACTAGCGGAACCAATGAGCAGTTCTTC; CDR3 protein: CATRGRTSGTNEQFF
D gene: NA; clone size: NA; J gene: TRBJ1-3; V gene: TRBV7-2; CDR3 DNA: TGTGCCAGCAGCTTAGCTTGGGGGCTTGGAAACACCATATATTTT; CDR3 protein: CASSLAWGLGNTIYF
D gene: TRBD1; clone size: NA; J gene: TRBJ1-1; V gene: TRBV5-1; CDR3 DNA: TGCGCCAGCAGTTACAGAACAGGGGGCGGGAACACTGAAGCTTTCTTT; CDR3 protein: CASSYRTGGGNTEAFF
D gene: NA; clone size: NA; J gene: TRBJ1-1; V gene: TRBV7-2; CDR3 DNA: TGTGCCAGCAGCGCCAGCGGGGTGAACACTGAAGCTTTCTTT; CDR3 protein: CASSASGVNTEAFF
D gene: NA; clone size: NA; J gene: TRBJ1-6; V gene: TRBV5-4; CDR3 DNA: TGTGCCAGCAGCCCGGGAGGGTATTCACCCCTCCACTTT; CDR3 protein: CASSPGGYSPLHF
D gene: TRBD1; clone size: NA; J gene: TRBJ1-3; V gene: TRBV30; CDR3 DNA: TGTGCCTGGAGTCATTACGGGACAGGCTCTGGAAACACCATATATTTT; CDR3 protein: CAWSHYGTGSGNTIYF
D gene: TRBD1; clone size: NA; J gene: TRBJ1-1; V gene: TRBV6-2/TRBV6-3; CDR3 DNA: TGTGCCAGCAGTTACGAGGCCGGGACAGTAGGCACTGAAGCTTTCTTT; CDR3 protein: CASSYEAGTVGTEAFF
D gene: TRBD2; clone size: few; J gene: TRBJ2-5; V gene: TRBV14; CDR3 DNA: TGTGCCAGCAGCCGGGGACTAGCGGGAGGAAGGCCCCAGGAGACCCAGTACTTC; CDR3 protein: CASSRGLAGGRPQETQYF
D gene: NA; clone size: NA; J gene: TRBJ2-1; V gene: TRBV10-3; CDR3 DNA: TGTGCCATCAAATTACGGGACTCCTACTCCTACAATGAGCAGTTCTTC; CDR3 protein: CAIKLRDSYSYNEQFF
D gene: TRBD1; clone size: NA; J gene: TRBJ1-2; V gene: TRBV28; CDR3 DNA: TGTGCCAGCAGCGGACAGGGGCTGTCTGTCTATGGCTACACCTTC; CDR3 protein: CASSGQGLSVYGYTF
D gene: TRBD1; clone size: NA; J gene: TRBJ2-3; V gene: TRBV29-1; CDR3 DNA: TGCAGCGTTGGGACAGGGACTCCAGATACGCAGTATTTT; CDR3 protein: CSVGTGTPDTQYF
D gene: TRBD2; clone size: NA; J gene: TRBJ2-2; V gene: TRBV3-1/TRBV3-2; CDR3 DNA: TGTGCCAGCAGCCAAAGCGGGAGTTTAACCGGGGAGCTGTTTTTT; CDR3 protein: CASSQSGSLTGELFF
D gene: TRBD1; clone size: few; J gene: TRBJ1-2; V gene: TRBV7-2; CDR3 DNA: TGTGCCAGCAGCTCCGACAGGGTTCAGGGCTACACCTTC; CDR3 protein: CASSSDRVQGYTF
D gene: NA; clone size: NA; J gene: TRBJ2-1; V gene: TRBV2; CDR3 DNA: TGTGCCAGCAGTGAAGCGGGGAGAAGGAGTGGCGATGAGCAGTTCTTC; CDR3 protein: CASSEAGRRSGDEQFF
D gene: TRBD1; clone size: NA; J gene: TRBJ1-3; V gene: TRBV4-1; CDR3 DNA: TGCGCCAGCAGCCGGACTCCCGACTCGACTGGAACAGGGGAAGGAAACACCATATATTTT; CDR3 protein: CASSRTPDSTGTGEGNTIYF
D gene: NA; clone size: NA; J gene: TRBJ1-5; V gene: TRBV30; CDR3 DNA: TGTGCCTGGAGTCCGTCCGTCAGGGCGGAACAGCCCCAGCATTTT; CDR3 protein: CAWSPSVRAEQPQHF
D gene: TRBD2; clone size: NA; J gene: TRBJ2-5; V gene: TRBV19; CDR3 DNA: TGTGCCAGTAGTATAGGGCGGGGGGAGACCCAGTACTTC; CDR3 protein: CASSIGRGETQYF
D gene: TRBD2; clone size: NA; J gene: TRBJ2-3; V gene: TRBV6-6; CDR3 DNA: TGTGCCAGCGCGAATTGGCTAGCGGGGACAGATACGCAGTATTTT; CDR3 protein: CASANWLAGTDTQYF
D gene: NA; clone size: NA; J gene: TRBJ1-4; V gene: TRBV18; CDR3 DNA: TGTGCCAGCTCACCCTGGGGAACAGGAGCAACTAATGAAAAACTGTTTTTT; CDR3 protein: CASSPWGTGATNEKLFF
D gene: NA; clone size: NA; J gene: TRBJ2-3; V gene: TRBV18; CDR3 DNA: TGTGCCAGCGCCCCCGGGGGCACAGATACGCAGTATTTT; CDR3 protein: CASAPGGTDTQYF
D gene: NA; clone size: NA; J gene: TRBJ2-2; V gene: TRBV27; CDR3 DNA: TGTGCCAGCAGACAGGGAGGGGGGAACACCGGGGAGCTGTTTTTT; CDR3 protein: CASRQGGGNTGELFF
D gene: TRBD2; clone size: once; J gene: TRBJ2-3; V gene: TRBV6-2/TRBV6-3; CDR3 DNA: TGTGCCAGCAGTTACCAGGAGGGTAGCGGGAGCACAGATACGCAGTATTTT; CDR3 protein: CASSYQEGSGSTDTQYF
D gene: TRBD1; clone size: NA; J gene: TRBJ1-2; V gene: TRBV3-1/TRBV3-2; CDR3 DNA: TGTGCCAGCAGCCAAGTCAGTAGACAGGGAGGAGGCTACACCTTC; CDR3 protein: CASSQVSRQGGGYTF
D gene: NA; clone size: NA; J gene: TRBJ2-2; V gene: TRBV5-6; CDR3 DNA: TGTGCCAGCAGCCATGATCCAGGGATCGGCGCCGGGGAGCTGTTTTTT; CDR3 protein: CASSHDPGIGAGELFF
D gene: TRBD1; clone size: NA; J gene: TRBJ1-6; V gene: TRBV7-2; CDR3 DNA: TGTGCCAGCAGCTCAGCACCGGCAGGGGGCGGTTCACCCCTCCACTTT; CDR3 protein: CASSSAPAGGGSPLHF
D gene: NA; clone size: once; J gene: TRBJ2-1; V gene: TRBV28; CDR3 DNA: TGTGCCAGCAGTTTTTTGGGCGGGGCTAGAAATGAGCAGTTCTTC; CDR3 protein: CASSFLGGARNEQFF
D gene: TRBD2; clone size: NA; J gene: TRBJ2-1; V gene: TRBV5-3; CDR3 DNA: TGTGCCAGAAGCGGCTCCGGGACTAGCAGTTCCTACAATGAGCAGTTCTTC; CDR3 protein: CARSGSGTSSSYNEQFF
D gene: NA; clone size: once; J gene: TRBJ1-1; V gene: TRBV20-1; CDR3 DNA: TGCAGTGCTAGTGTAGCGGAGGACACTGAAGCTTTCTTT; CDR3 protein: CSASVAEDTEAFF
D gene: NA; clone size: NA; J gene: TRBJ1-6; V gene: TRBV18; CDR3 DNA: TGTGCCAGCTCACCCTTCGACAGGTCAAATTCACCCCTCCACTTT; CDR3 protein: CASSPFDRSNSPLHF
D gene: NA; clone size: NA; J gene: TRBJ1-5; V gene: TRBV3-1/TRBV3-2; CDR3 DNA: TGTGCCAGCAGTGAGACGGGGGGCAGCAATCAGCCCCAGCATTTT; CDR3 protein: CASSETGGSNQPQHF
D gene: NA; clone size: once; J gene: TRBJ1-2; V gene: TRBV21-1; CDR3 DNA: TGTGCCAGCAGCAATTGGGACAGGAAGAATCTGAGGACCTATGGCTACACCTTC; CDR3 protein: CASSNWDRKNLRTYGYTF
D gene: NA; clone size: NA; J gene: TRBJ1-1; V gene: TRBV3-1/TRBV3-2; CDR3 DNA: TGTGCCAGCAGCCAAGATGAGGTGAACACTGAAGCTTTCTTT; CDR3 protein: CASSQDEVNTEAFF
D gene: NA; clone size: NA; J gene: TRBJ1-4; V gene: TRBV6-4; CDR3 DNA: TGTGCCAGCAGTGACTTCTGGGGGCACGGAAAACTGTTTTTT; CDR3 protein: CASSDFWGHGKLFF
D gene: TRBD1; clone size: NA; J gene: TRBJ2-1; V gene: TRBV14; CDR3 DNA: TGTGCCAGCAGCCGGGACAGGGTGGGGTGGCAGTTCTTC; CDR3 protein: CASSRDRVGWQFF
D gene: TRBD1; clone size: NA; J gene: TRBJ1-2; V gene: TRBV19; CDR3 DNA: TGTGCCAGTAGTCCGCGGACAGGGTATGGCTACACCTTC; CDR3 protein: CASSPRTGYGYTF
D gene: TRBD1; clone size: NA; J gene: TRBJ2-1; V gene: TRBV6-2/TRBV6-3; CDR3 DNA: TGTGCCAGCAGTCCACCGGACAGGGTCAATGAGCAGTTCTTC; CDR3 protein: CASSPPDRVNEQFF